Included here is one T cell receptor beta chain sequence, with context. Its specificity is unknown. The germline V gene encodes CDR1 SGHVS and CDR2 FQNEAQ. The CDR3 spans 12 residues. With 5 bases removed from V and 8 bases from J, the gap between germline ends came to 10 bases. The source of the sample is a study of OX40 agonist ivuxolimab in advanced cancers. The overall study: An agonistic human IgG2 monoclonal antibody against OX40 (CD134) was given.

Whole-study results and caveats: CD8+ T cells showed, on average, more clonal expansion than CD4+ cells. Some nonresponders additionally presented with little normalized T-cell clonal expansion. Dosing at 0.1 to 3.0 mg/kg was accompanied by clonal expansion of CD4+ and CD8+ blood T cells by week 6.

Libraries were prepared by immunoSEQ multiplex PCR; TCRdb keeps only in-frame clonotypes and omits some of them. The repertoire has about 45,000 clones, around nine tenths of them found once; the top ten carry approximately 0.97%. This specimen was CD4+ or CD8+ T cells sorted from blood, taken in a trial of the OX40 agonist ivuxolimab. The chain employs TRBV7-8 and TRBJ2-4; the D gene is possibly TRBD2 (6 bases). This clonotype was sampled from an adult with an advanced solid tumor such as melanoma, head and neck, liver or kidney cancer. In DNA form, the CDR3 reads TGTGCCAGCAGCCAACCGGGGGACATTCAGTACTTC. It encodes CASSQPGDIQYF.